This entry concerns a single T cell receptor beta chain. This clonotype was counted many times. The target of this receptor is not known. No base-level quality is on record; no much larger clone is a single base apart. These data originate in a study of T cells in Graves' hyperthyroidism and ophthalmopathy (dated by TCRdb to the late 2010s). Background on the whole study: Peripheral blood was sampled at the time of initial diagnosis, prior to any treatment. Prospective prediction of ophthalmopathy was tested in an independent validation cohort consisting of roughly 19 hyperthyroidism patients and approximately 16 patients who later progressed to ophthalmopathy. After blood sampling, hyperthyroidism patients were treated with methimazole at a starting dose of 30 mg daily, and ophthalmopathy patients were treated with high-dose intravenous methylprednisolone. A discovery cohort of about a hundred patients, approximately 44 with Graves' ophthalmopathy and approximately 55 with stable Graves' hyperthyroidism, was used to find distinguishing TCR V-J signatures. TCR Vbeta CDR3 sequencing of some 140 peripheral blood samples (approximately 44 ophthalmopathy, approximately 80 hyperthyroidism and roughly 17 progressor patients) is reported in the paper. The approximately 95 discovery patients were divided at random into training and test sets in a 7:3 ratio. In addition, the study compared T-cell repertoires in thyroid tissue and in blood from about 6 Graves' hyperthyroidism patients.

Summary of the overall study and its limitations: Blood samples also contained most of the expanded thyroid clonotypes (frequency above 0.001), which suggests that blood repertoires may reflect thyroid immune responses. During validation, the model predicted progression to ophthalmopathy a median of about 6.5 months ahead of onset, with around 70% sensitivity and 72.22% specificity. No statistical method was used to fix the sample size in advance, and group allocation was not hidden from the investigators. A model built on a 13 V-J signature distinguished ophthalmopathy from stable hyperthyroidism, reaching over 85% sensitivity and around 81% specificity in cross-validation and 80%/75% in testing.

Graves' hyperthyroidism was defined as stable when no progression to ophthalmopathy occurred over 18 months of follow-up. Hyperthyroidism patients were newly diagnosed, with disease duration under 2 months, and aged 18 to 65 years. Patients with uncontrolled infections, other autoimmune diseases, pregnancy or lactation were excluded. Diagnoses were established on the basis of clinical symptoms, serum thyroxine and TRAb, thyroid ultrasound, and orbital computed tomography. PBMCs were isolated from about 10 ml of fresh peripheral blood by Ficoll-Paque density gradient centrifugation. Trizol reagent was used to extract total RNA, and RNA quality was then checked on an Agilent 2100 Bioanalyzer. The TCR beta CDR3 regions were amplified from RNA transcripts. A first-round RT-PCR of the TCR CDR3 used the HTBI primer set with the Qiagen OneStep RT-PCR kit. Libraries were constructed in a second round of multiplex PCR, after which size selection and purification were carried out. Sequencing of the libraries was done on an Illumina HiSeq2000 using paired-end 100 bp reads. The study's own analysis went as follows. SOAPnuke was used to process the raw data, with reads discarded if the reads contained adapters or uncalled bases, had a mean Phred below 15, or lacked an exact constant-primer or identifier match. COPE v1.2.5 was used to merge the high-quality paired reads, and each unique nucleotide sequence was defined as a clonotype. MiTCR v1.1 was used to align the clonotypes against IMGT TRBV, TRBD and TRBJ reference segments. Analysis was restricted to V-J combinations with a frequency above 0.0001, which covered roughly 99% of repertoires. A TCS score was defined as the ratio of F50 (clonal expansion) to E x V (chaos), with BLOSUM62-based TCRdist applied between CDR3 peptides within each V-J. Welch's t-statistics and random forest reduced roughly 500 V-J features to 10 to 15, which were used in a naive Bayes classifier (R e1071). Thyroid-blood repertoire similarity was quantified with the Morisita-Horn index. TCRdb redid the processing of the public reads, applying fastp at Q25 and MiXCR, and retained in-frame beta chains. Rows matching on CDR3 protein sequence are summarized as one entry with the most common DNA and genes. V and J calls and clone size were set by TCRdb, not the authors. A total of nearly 750,000 distinct CDR3 sequences appear in this sample, about 35% of them only once. Around 29% of the sample comes from the top ten.

This TCR was recovered from a woman aged 40 to 55 with Graves' hyperthyroidism. The specimen was blood.

CDR3 loop: CASSVERETQYF. The DNA sequence is as follows: TGTGCCAGCAGTGTCGAACGGGAGACCCAGTACTTC. Rearrangement joined TRBV6-5 to TRBJ2-5; no confident D gene assignment can be made. From its cysteine to its phenylalanine, the CDR3 spans 12 amino acids. The read is trimmed to its CDR3 DNA, 36 bases read in frame from base 1. V and J are truncated by 5 bases and 5 bases respectively, leaving an intervening sequence of 9 bases. The germline V gene encodes CDR1 MNHEY and CDR2 SVGAGI.